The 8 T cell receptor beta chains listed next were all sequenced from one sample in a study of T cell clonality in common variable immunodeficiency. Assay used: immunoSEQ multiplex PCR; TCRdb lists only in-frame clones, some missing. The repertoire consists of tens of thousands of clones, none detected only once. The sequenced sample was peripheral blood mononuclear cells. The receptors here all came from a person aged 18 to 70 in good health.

The part of the CDR3 DNA that was read is TGCGCCAGCAGCCTTCAGGGGCCCTCTTACGAG. This gives the protein CASSLQGPSYE. The complete CDR3 sequence is CASSLQGPSYEQYF. V gene TRBV5-1 combines with J gene TRBJ2-7; a possible D gene is TRBD1 (6 bases). The CDR3 extends 3 residues past the end of the read, so its final part is completed from the germline J gene. This CDR3 contains 14 residues. Trimming stripped 4 bases from V and 4 bases from J, with 15 bases between. Germline CDR1 SGHRS, CDR2 YFSETQ.

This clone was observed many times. The CDR3 is CASSGDREGTDTQYF. Incomplete CDR3 DNA: TGTGCCAGTAGTGGAGACAGGGAGGGCACAGATACG. This sequence joins TRBV19 and TRBJ2-3; D is possibly TRBD1 (7 bases). The missing CDR3 end, 3 residues past where the read stops, is filled in from the germline J gene. V was cut by 5 bases and J by 1 base, with 13 bases left in between. The germline V gene encodes CDR1 LNHDA and CDR2 SQIVND (reference sequence). CDR3 length: 15 amino acids. The full variable domain, completed using reference TRBV19 and TRBJ2-3, is DGGITQSPKYLFRKEGQNVTLSCEQNLNHDAMYWYRQDPGQGLRLIYYSQIVNDFQKGDIAEGYSVSREKKESFPLTVTSAQKNPTAFYLCASSGDREGTDTQYFGPGTRLTVL.

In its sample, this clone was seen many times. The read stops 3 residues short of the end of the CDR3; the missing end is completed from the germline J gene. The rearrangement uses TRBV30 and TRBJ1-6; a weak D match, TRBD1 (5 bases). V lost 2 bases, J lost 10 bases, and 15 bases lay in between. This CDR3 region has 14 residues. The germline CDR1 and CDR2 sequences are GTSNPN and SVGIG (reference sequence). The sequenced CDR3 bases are TGTGCCTGGAGTATGGGCAGGGAATTCTCACCC. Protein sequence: CAWSMGREFSP. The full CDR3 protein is CAWSMGREFSPLHF.

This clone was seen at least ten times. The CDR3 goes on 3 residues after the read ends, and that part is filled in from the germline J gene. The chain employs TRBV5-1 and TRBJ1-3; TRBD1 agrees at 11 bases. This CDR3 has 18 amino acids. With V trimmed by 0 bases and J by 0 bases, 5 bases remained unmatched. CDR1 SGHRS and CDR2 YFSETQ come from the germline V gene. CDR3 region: CASSLEGQGEHSGNTIYF. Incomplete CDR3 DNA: TGCGCCAGCAGCTTGGAGGGACAGGGGGAACACTCTGGAAACACC.

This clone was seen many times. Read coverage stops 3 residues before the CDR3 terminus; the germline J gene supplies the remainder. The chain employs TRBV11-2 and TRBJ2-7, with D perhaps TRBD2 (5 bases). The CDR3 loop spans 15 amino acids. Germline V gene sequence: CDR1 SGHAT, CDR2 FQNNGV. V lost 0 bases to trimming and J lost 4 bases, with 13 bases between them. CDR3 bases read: TGTGCCAGCAGCTTAGATAATCCGCGGGCTTACGAG. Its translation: CASSLDNPRAYE. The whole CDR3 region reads CASSLDNPRAYEQYF.

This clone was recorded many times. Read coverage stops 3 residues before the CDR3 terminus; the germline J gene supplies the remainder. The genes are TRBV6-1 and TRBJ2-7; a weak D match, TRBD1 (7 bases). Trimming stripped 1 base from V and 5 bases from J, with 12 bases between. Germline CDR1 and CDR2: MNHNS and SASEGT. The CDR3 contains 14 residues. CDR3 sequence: CASSEGTGEDEQYF. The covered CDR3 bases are TGTGCCAGCAGTGAAGGAACAGGGGAGGACGAG.

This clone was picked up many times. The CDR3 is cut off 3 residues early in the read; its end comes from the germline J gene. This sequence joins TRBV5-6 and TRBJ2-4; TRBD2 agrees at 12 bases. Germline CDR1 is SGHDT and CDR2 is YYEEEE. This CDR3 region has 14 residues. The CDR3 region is CASSQMTSGSAQYF. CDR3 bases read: TGTGCCAGCAGCCAAATGACTAGCGGGAGCGCT.

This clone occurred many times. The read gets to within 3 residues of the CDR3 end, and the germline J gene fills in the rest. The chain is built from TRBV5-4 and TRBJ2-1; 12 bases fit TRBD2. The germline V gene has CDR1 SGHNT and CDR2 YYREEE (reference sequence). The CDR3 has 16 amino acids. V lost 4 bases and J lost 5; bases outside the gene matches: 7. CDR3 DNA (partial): TGTGCCAGCAGCGGTACTAGCGGGGGGAGACACAATGAG. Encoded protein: CASSGTSGGRHNE. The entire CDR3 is CASSGTSGGRHNEQFF.